The present entry profiles one TCR beta chain with its context. Its antigen is still unknown. Per-base qualities were not stored, and no clone one base away is much larger. These data belong to a study of cytomegalovirus exposure and HLA in healthy donors (TCRdb year 2017). Notes on the research overall: In an earlier analysis of several hundred of the donors, 276 Gb of sequence data and some 100 million unique TCR beta sequences from about 180 million T cells were reported. An early release covering about 600 HLA-typed donors comprised about 300 gigabases of sequencing data and 65 million to 100 million unique TCR sequences. The genetic ancestry cluster associated with self-reported Caucasian donors included about 81% of the roughly 380 genotyped donors. The aim of the study was to test whether cataloging public T cell receptors could identify signatures of past pathogen exposure. The study profiled the T cell repertoires of 550 to 700 subjects by immunosequencing and related them to cytomegalovirus serostatus. Besides the first cohort of some 670 subjects, a separate validation cohort made up of 120 or so different subjects was used. High-throughput TCR immunosequencing, statistical association of individual TCRs with disease status, and machine learning were combined to predict cytomegalovirus infection status. A later analysis re-analyzed previously published TCR beta repertoires from approximately 670 donors and added high-resolution HLA genotyping to study TCR occurrence patterns. In the later analysis, no new phenotypic data were used to find candidate immune exposures; instead, reliance was placed on TCR beta sequences and their occurrence across donors. An earlier analysis of 500 to 750 of the donors applied high-throughput TCR beta sequencing to assess whether each TCR beta V gene segment acted as functional or pseudogenic. Donor age, sex, ethnicity and CMV serostatus were compiled alongside the repertoire data. In a later genetic analysis, genome-wide SNP genotypes for about 65% of the 666 donors were used, and that subset was treated as a discovery cohort. Every repertoire in the discovery cohort had been generated on one and the same sequencing platform. HLA typing covered class I and class II loci at four-digit resolution. Typing coverage differed by locus: A, B, C, DRB1 and DQB1 were typed in about 629-640 donors, DQA1 in around 500, DPA1 in 600 to 610, and DPB1 in around 490. Four to six DR-DQ haplotypes were handled as single units for association and clustering, since linkage in the cohort was strong. On average, around 200,000 unique TCR beta nucleotide sequences were sequenced per donor among 398 genotyped donors of the cohort, with about 19% of those sequences being non-productive.

Results and caveats for the whole study, not just this receptor: In the study, approximately 150 TCR beta chains were listed as associated with cytomegalovirus. Correlated functional status among segregating V segments might reflect linkage disequilibrium, but an unknown experimental factor could not be ruled out. According to a later genetic analysis, donors in an Asian-associated ancestry cluster had fewer N-insertions in productive TCRs than the approximately 670-donor mean. In a later analysis, most CMV-associated TCR beta chains were found to appear HLA-restricted, with HLA associations seemingly driven largely by CMV exposure. A further reported finding was that TCR beta sequences accurately predicted the HLA-A and HLA-B alleles for most subjects in the first cohort. Immune exposure information for the cohort was limited to CMV serostatus. HLA typing was unavailable for some donors at each locus, so association tests used only the typed subset. In both the original and validation cohorts, the classifier was reported to diagnose cytomegalovirus status with high specificity and sensitivity. Because counts were too low, roughly 16 rarely observed V segments, including chromosome 9 orphons, were excluded from the earlier analysis of 500 to 700 of the donors. Some IMGT-functional V segments, including TRBV6-2 and TRBV6-3, could not be told apart with the 87-base-pair reads, so those segments were excluded. The sequencing pipeline was judged likely to have produced a cluster of highly shared sequence variants as a technical artifact. A later analysis found that HLA-associated TCR beta chains were more clonally expanded and had lower generation probabilities than equally common non-associated chains. The cohort was sequenced for TCR beta chains only, and without alpha or paired-chain data the features that could be detected were limited. According to a later analysis, parvovirus B19, influenza, CMV and Epstein-Barr virus appeared linked to several top co-occurrence clusters. Roughly uniform sequencing depth across donors was assumed in presence/absence analyses, although this assumption may not hold. Most TCR sequences were observed very rarely across donors, whereas some public TCRs were present in many individuals. In an earlier analysis of approximately 590 of the donors, most TCR beta V segments appeared in productive rearrangements about 90% or about 30% of the time, broadly matching IMGT annotations. Strong co-occurrence of HLA alleles, especially DR and DQ, made assigning TCR associations to individual alleles difficult. In vitro tests confirmed that a few of the cytomegalovirus-associated TCR beta chains recognize cytomegalovirus antigens. It was suggested by the authors that the approach could potentially be generalized to other disease states and immunological phenotypes. A later analysis found that TCR association rates varied across HLA loci, with DRB1 alleles showing the most associated TCRs and HLA-C alleles the fewest. An association between a missense DCLRE1C variant and V-gene and J-gene trimming of TCR beta chains was found in a later genetic analysis and replicated in an independent cohort. A later analysis associated 16,951 TCR beta sequences with specific HLA alleles at a false discovery rate of 0.05.

Library generation was performed with the immunoSEQ multiplex PCR assay. For the multiplex PCR, a mixture combining 60 forward primers for TCR Vbeta segments and 13 reverse primers for TCR Jbeta segments was used. The CDR3 region of rearranged TCR beta genes was amplified from genomic DNA by a multiplex PCR assay. On the Illumina HiSeq System, the amplified TCR beta libraries were sequenced as 87-base-pair reads. The original pipeline was this. A later analysis counted approximately 76 million unique TCR beta chains across the 650 to 700 repertoires, and some 11 million of these chains were shared by at least two donors. Raw reads were error-corrected and collapsed into unique sequences by a nearest-neighbor algorithm in which closely related sequences were merged to remove PCR and sequencing errors. CDR3 sequences were aligned to IMGT reference sequences to assign V, D and J gene segments. For a sequence to be retained, a match of at least six nucleotides to both a V gene segment and a J gene segment was required. Rearrangements were classified as productive when the CDR3 lacked stop codons and remained in frame with V and J, and all other rearrangements were classified as non-productive. CDR3 was defined by IMGT convention, running from the second conserved V-encoded cysteine to the conserved J-encoded phenylalanine. The earlier analysis of fewer than 700 of the donors excluded sequences that lacked an unambiguous match to a single V gene segment. In an earlier analysis of roughly 600 of the donors, a V segment was called functional when productive rearrangements were above 56.7%, and segregating when the standard deviation between donors exceeded 5%. A statistical classification framework was developed to diagnose cytomegalovirus status using the catalog of TCR beta chain sequences. In a later analysis, TCR nucleotide sequences were compared against IMGT/GENE-DB human TR gene sequences so that V and J genes could be assigned. The TCRdist pipeline was used in a later analysis to assign CDR3 sequences and most-parsimonious VDJ recombination scenarios. A later analysis defined each TCR beta chain by its CDR3 amino acid sequence plus V-gene family, and excluded reads lacking a unique V-gene family. As a way to deal with suspected cross-contamination and a sequencing artifact, a later analysis dropped roughly 600 nucleotide sequences that were highly shared and had low generation probability. A later analysis calculated a clonal expansion index for each public chain from normalized within-repertoire ranks of inferred template counts. In a later analysis, generation probabilities were computed with a VDJ recombination model fitted to out-of-frame rearrangements, and the resulting probabilities were checked against IGoR. In a later analysis, hypergeometric tests were used to score TCR-TCR, TCR-HLA and TCR-CMV co-occurrence, with a repertoire-size bias correction applied to TCR pairs. A later analysis estimated false discovery rates by permuting HLA or CMV assignments 20 times. In a later analysis, co-occurring TCRs were grouped using DBSCAN, with TCRdist sequence similarity added in when clustering inside HLA-allele-positive subsets. Repertoires with fewer than 30,000 or more than 120,000 public chains were left out of co-occurrence clustering, as were about five repertoires with anomalous nucleotide sharing. The table comes from immuneACCESS by way of TCRdb, which keeps in-frame sequences with V and J called. Part of the clones is missing from these tables; in studies checked, under half for an unresolved V gene and the rest for unknown reasons. The V and J calls and clone size come from that table; D and trimming were worked out from the DNA. The sample records under 300,000 clones, 75% to 90% of which are singletons. Roughly 4% of the sample is taken by the ten largest.

Deletion took 0 bases off V and 7 bases off J, with a span of 13 bases between the germline ends. Sequences LNHNV (CDR1) and YYDKDF (CDR2) are obtained from the germline V gene (reference sequence). The CDR3 holds 15 amino acids from the cysteine to the phenylalanine. Solely the CDR3 DNA is kept, with 45 bases framed from the first base. The cohort consisted of some 730 healthy bone marrow donors. At the time of sampling, every cohort member was nominally healthy, though immune exposures that went unrecorded were likely present. The donor tested CMV seropositive, placing the donor among the 289 seropositive members of the cohort. Each donor provided a peripheral blood sample, and peripheral blood mononuclear cells were used for TCR beta sequencing. The Qiagen DNeasy Blood Extraction Kit was used to extract genomic DNA from the blood cell samples.

The TCR was taken from a man aged 35 to 55 in good health and CMV-seropositive. Sample: PBMCs. The sequence joins TRBV15 to TRBJ1-5; too little of a D gene remains to name it. The sequence in DNA is TGTGCCACCAGCAGAGATGGCAAACAAGAACAGCCCCAGCATTTT. Protein translation: CATSRDGKQEQPQHF.